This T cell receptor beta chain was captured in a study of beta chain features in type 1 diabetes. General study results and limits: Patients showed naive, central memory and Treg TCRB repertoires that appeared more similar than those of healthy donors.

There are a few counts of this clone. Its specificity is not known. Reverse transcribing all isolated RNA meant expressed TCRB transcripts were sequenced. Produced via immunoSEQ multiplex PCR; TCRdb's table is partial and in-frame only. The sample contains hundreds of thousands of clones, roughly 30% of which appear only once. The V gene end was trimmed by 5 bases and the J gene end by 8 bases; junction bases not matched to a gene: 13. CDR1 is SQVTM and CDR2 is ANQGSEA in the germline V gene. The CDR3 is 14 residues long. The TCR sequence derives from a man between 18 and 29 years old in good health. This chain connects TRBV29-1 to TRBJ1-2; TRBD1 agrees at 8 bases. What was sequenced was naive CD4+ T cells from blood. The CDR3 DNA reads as TGCAGCGTTTGGGACGGACAGGGTTCGGGCGGCTACACCTTC. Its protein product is CSVWDGQGSGGYTF.